This T cell receptor (beta chain) appears in the sequencing data of a study of blood T cells in healthy people across ages. This clonotype was picked up a small number of times. Antigen unknown. The authors drew approximately 10 milliliters of peripheral blood from each donor. The second PCR ran roughly 6 to 11 cycles with a sample-barcoded 5' primer and J-beta primers. One entry per CDR3 protein, called by TCRdb with MiXCR from the 5' RACE reads. In the table there are roughly 2 million distinct CDR3 sequences, around 48% of which are singletons. The ends were cut back, 0 bases at V and 1 base at J, with 10 bases in the middle. Germline V gene lookup returns CDR1 MNHEY and CDR2 SVGEGT. The CDR3 covers 15 residues. General observations from the study: Older age coincided with a roughly linear decline in TCR beta diversity per million T cells.

The chain links TRBV6-2 or TRBV6-3 to TRBJ2-7; D is ambiguous. The TCR comes from a woman in her thirties or forties in good health. The source material was blood. The CDR3 coding sequence is TGTGCCAGCAGTTACTCCGGTCTCGTGTCCTACGAGCAGTACTTC. Amino acids: CASSYSGLVSYEQYF.